This TCR beta chain is from a study of T-cell reconstitution after alpha-beta-depleted transplantation in children. Overall study results and limits: One year post-transplant, T-cell counts and diversity were largely derived from T cells produced anew. As was reported, about two months after transplant, alpha-beta T cells came from several hundred expanded graft clones.

This clonotype was picked up a small number of times. What it binds is unknown. For TCRbeta, the library was prepared with unique molecular identifiers. TCRdb passed the PCR reads through MiXCR, listing each CDR3 protein once. The sample includes almost 500,000 distinct CDR3 sequences, about 10% of them seen just once. Looked up from germline, CDR1 is DFQATT and CDR2 is SNEGSKA (reference sequence). The CDR3 length is 17 residues. With 0 bases clipped from V and 5 bases from J, the junction kept 12 bases outside the gene matches. This specimen was PBMCs, taken before TCRalphabeta/CD19-depleted stem cell transplant. The source is a child under 10 years old with inherited bone marrow failure, due to receive a stem cell transplant. The chain carries TRBV20-1 and TRBJ1-2, with 10 nucleotides matching TRBD1. The CDR3 bases are TGCAGTGCTAGAGATCCGGGGACAGGGGCCGCAGGTTATGGCTACACCTTC. It specifies CSARDPGTGAAGYGYTF.